Following are 28 T cell receptor beta chains from one sample sequenced in a study of sequential checkpoint blockade in melanoma. The protocol was immunoSEQ multiplex PCR, while the TCRdb copy is restricted to in-frame clones and leaves out a portion. The sample shows over 3,000 clones, around 23% of them seen only once. The treatment is: randomized to nivolumab then ipilimumab (arm A) or the reverse (arm B). Source: tumor tissue (inferred from file names), taken from a patient given nivolumab and ipilimumab in sequence. These receptors were taken from a human donor with melanoma.

The sample holds many counts of this clone. The chain employs TRBV9 and TRBJ2-3; TRBD2 is a possible D gene (6 bases). Trimming removed 5 bases from V and 0 bases from J, with 25 bases in between. CDR1 is SGDLS, CDR2 YYNGEE, per germline. The CDR3 length is 19 residues. CDR3 nucleotides: TGTGCCAGCAGGCGGGACCCAGGAGTAGGGGTCTCTAGCACAGATACGCAGTATTTT. Residues: CASRRDPGVGVSSTDTQYF.

The chain uses TRBV11-3 and TRBJ2-3; TRBD1 matches 7 bases. Trimming took 1 base from V and 6 from J; bases not matched to a gene: 10. Germline V gives CDR1 SGHNT, CDR2 YENEEA. This CDR3 has 16 amino acids. In nucleotides, the CDR3 is TGTGCCAGCAGCTTAGTCGGGTCAGGGGGACGGGATACGCAGTATTTT. It yields the protein CASSLVGSGGRDTQYF.

This sequence joins TRBV29-1 and TRBJ2-1, with 11 bases that match TRBD2. The CDR3 runs to 13 residues. The germline V gene has CDR1 SQVTM and CDR2 ANQGSEA. After removal of 7 bases from V and 4 bases from J, the junction contained 3 bases not matched to a gene. DNA for the CDR3: TGCAGCGGAAGACTAGCGGGGTACAATGAGCAGTTCTTC. It codes for CSGRLAGYNEQFF.

The V and J genes are TRBV15 and TRBJ1-4; D gene unclear. V shed 5 bases and J shed 4 bases, with 14 bases lying between them. This CDR3 spans 15 amino acids. CDR1 LNHNV and CDR2 YYDKDF come from the germline V gene (reference sequence). As DNA, the CDR3 is TGTGCCACCAGCCCCCCTTCTACAATTAATGAAAAACTGTTTTTT. Its protein is CATSPPSTINEKLFF.

By proportion, this clone is medium-sized. The V call is TRBV11-3, the J call TRBJ2-5, with a tentative D call TRBD1 (5 bases). CDR3 length: 14 residues. V was shortened by 0 bases and J by 7 bases, with 12 bases between the two germline ends. Germline V CDR1 and CDR2: SGHNT, YENEEA. As DNA, the CDR3 is TGTGCCAGCAGCTTAGATCCCCAGGGTGGGACCCAGTACTTC. Translation gives CASSLDPQGGTQYF.

This sequence joins TRBV11-3 and TRBJ2-2; the match to TRBD1 covers 7 bases. The CDR3 contains 19 residues. Germline V gene sequence: CDR1 SGHNT, CDR2 YENEEA. J was trimmed by 0 bases and V by 5 bases; bases with no gene match: 15. The CDR3 reads CASSPRPHSTGSNTGELFF. In DNA, the CDR3 is TGTGCCAGCAGCCCAAGGCCCCATTCGACAGGGTCGAACACCGGGGAGCTGTTTTTT.

The chain carries TRBV19 and TRBJ1-6; D unresolved. Trimming cost V 1 base and J 8 bases, with 6 bases left between them. CDR1 LNHDA and CDR2 SQIVND come from the germline V gene (reference sequence). CDR3 size: 13 residues. The CDR3 bases are TGTGCCAGTAGTATAGGGACCCATTCACCCCTCCACTTT. Encoded protein: CASSIGTHSPLHF.

This chain links TRBV28 with TRBJ2-1, with unresolved D. The germline V and J ends were trimmed by 6 bases and 0 bases, with 15 bases remaining between them. The germline V gene encodes CDR1 MDHEN and CDR2 SYDVKM. The CDR3 is 16 residues long. CDR3 region: CASSRVGGNSYNEQFF. The CDR3 coding sequence is TGTGCCAGCAGCCGAGTGGGTGGGAACTCCTACAATGAGCAGTTCTTC. The full variable domain, completed using reference TRBV28 and TRBJ2-1, is DVKVTQSSRYLVKRTGEKVFLECVQDMDHENMFWYRQDPGLGLRLIYFSYDVKMKEKGDIPEGYSVSREKKERFSLILESASTNQTSMYLCASSRVGGNSYNEQFFGPGTRLTVL.

The chain couples TRBV7-1 to TRBJ2-7, with TRBD2 matching over 7 bases. TRBV7-1 falls under the ORF class, with uncertain function. This CDR3 comprises 13 residues. V trimming: 5 bases; J trimming: 7 bases; junction bases outside the gene matches: 8. CDR3 nucleotides: TGTGCCAGCAGCCGGGACTATGAGGAAGAGCAGTACTTC. Translating it yields CASSRDYEEEQYF.

CDR3 amino acids: CASSIAPIQGYSNQPQHF. In DNA form, the CDR3 reads TGTGCCAGTAGTATAGCACCCATACAGGGTTATAGCAATCAGCCCCAGCATTTT. V usage is TRBV19 and J usage is TRBJ1-5; TRBD1 might be the D (6 bases). The CDR3 totals 18 residues. The germline V gene has CDR1 LNHDA and CDR2 SQIVND (reference sequence). V was clipped by 1 base and J by 0 bases, with 16 bases between them.

This clone was detected many times. V and J are TRBV11-3 and TRBJ2-1; D uncertain. The CDR3 loop spans 14 amino acids. The germline V and J ends were trimmed by 3 bases and 6 bases, with 12 bases remaining between them. Germline CDR1 reads SGHNT; CDR2 reads YENEEA. The chain's CDR3 is CASSFGPTANEQFF. In DNA, the CDR3 is TGTGCCAGCAGCTTTGGCCCAACGGCCAATGAGCAGTTCTTC.

This clone is termed medium-sized (0.01 to 0.1%). The genes are TRBV9 and TRBJ2-3; 7 positions match TRBD2. Germline assignment: CDR1 SGDLS and CDR2 YYNGEE. J gave up 7 bases and V 4 bases, and 9 bases lay outside the gene matches. The CDR3 runs 14 residues. CDR3 sequence (DNA): TGTGCCAGCAGCCTAGGGACTACTCAATATACGCAGTATTTT. It yields the protein CASSLGTTQYTQYF.

The chain uses TRBV9 and TRBJ2-6; D assignment may be TRBD1 or TRBD2 (5 bases each). Germline CDR1 and CDR2: SGDLS and YYNGEE. The CDR3 consists of 15 residues. V dropped 3 bases and J dropped 2 bases, with 9 bases sitting between them. The CDR3 DNA is TGTGCCAGCAGCGCTCAGGGAGCTGGGGCCAACGTCCTGACTTTC. Its translation: CASSAQGAGANVLTF.

As to this clone: Compared with germline, one end of the junction differs, possibly owing to a read error. This chain uses TRBV28 with TRBJ2-1; D gene unclear. From germline, CDR1 is MDHEN and CDR2 SYDVKM. The length of the CDR3 is 15 residues. The CDR3 reads CASTLWAMGSHEQFF. The CDR3 bases are TGTGCCAGCACTTTATGGGCAATGGGGTCTCATGAGCAGTTCTTC.

At least ten counts were recorded for this clone. This chain links TRBV11-3 with TRBJ2-1; D not resolved. Germline CDR1 is SGHNT and CDR2 is YENEEA. V lost 3 bases, J lost 3 bases, and 9 bases lay in between. The CDR3 contains 14 residues. DNA for the CDR3: TGTGCCAGCAGCTTGGCCTCCTACTACAATGAGCAGTTCTTC. It specifies CASSLASYYNEQFF. Full variable domain (missing parts from reference TRBV11-3 and TRBJ2-1): EAGVVQSPRYKIIEKKQPVAFWCNPISGHNTLYWYLQNLGQGPELLIRYENEEAVDDSQLPKDRFSAERLKGVDSTLKIQPAELGDSAVYLCASSLASYYNEQFFGPGTRLTVL.

This clone was picked up a small number of times. This chain joins TRBV4-1 and TRBJ2-7; a possible D gene is TRBD1 (6 bases). This CDR3 has 14 residues. V lost 5 bases and J 2 bases, leaving 13 bases between the germline ends. Germline V lookup: CDR1 MGHRA, CDR2 YSYEKL. In DNA form, the CDR3 reads TGCGCCAGCAGCTACAGGGACCCTCCCTACGAGCAGTACTTC. Protein product: CASSYRDPPYEQYF.

The chain recombines TRBV5-1 with TRBJ2-1, with D perhaps TRBD1 (5 bases). The V and J ends lost 4 bases and 8 bases respectively, with 16 bases between them. Per germline, CDR1 SGHRS and CDR2 YFSETQ. This CDR3 contains 14 residues. The CDR3 sequence: CASSGHGSSDEQFF. CDR3 coding DNA: TGCGCCAGCAGCGGACACGGTTCTTCGGATGAGCAGTTCTTC.

This clone is medium-sized within its sample. J is TRBJ2-7 and V is TRBV6-8, with D possibly TRBD1 on 5 matching bases. Germline CDR1 is MNHGY and CDR2 is SAAAGT. The V gene lost 3 bases and the J gene lost 4 bases, with 10 bases spanning the gap. The CDR3 sequence is 13 residues long. The CDR3 bases are TGTGCCAGCAGTTATAAGGGGAATTACGAGCAGTACTTC. It translates to CASSYKGNYEQYF.

This clone has only a few counts. The V and J genes are TRBV30 and TRBJ2-7; a possible D gene is TRBD2 (6 bases). CDR1 and CDR2 from the germline V gene are GTSNPN and SVGIG (reference sequence). This CDR3 has 14 amino acids. V lost 0 bases and J lost 1, with 10 bases in between. The chain's CDR3 is CAWSVLAASYEQYF. Written as DNA, the CDR3 is TGTGCCTGGAGTGTCTTAGCGGCATCCTACGAGCAGTACTTC.

This clone turned up a few times. The chain links TRBV6-8 to TRBJ2-1; D possibly corresponds to TRBD2 (5 bases). CDR3 size: 15 residues. The germline CDR1 and CDR2 sequences are MNHGY and SAAAGT. Trimming shortened V by 5 bases and J by 7 bases, and 18 bases separated the two germline ends. For the CDR3, the DNA is TGTGCCAGCAGTCGTCTAGCCCGCCTCGGGAATGAGCAGTTCTTC. Translating gives CASSRLARLGNEQFF.

This clone has more than one count but fewer than ten. This chain joins TRBV12-5 and TRBJ2-1; unclear D gene. Looked up from germline, CDR1 is LGHNT and CDR2 is FRNRAP. This CDR3 contains 13 residues. The V gene lost 1 base and the J gene lost 4 bases, with 5 bases spanning the gap. The CDR3 spells CASGLDPYNEQFF. The CDR3 DNA reads as TGTGCTAGTGGTTTGGACCCGTACAATGAGCAGTTCTTC. Full variable domain (missing parts from reference TRBV12-5 and TRBJ2-1): DARVTQTPRHKVTEMGQEVTMRCQPILGHNTVFWYRQTMMQGLELLAYFRNRAPLDDSGMPKDRFSAEMPDATLATLKIQPSEPRDSAVYFCASGLDPYNEQFFGPGTRLTVL.

The chain couples TRBV28 to TRBJ1-5, with D unresolved. Trimming took 6 bases from V and 7 from J, leaving 13 bases between them. The CDR3 covers 13 residues. The germline V gene encodes CDR1 MDHEN and CDR2 SYDVKM. The CDR3 spells CASRSPPRQPQHF. As DNA, the CDR3 is TGTGCCAGCAGGAGCCCCCCCCGGCAGCCCCAGCATTTT.

This clone was recorded once. The chain couples TRBV5-1 to TRBJ2-3; TRBD2 matches 11 bases. CDR3 length: 16 amino acids. V lost 3 bases, J lost 6 bases, and 9 bases stayed unmatched. The V gene's germline CDR1 is SGHRS and CDR2 YFSETQ. The CDR3 region has the DNA TGCGCCAGCAGCTCGAAGACTAGCGGGATGTGGGATACGCAGTATTTT. Translated, it gives CASSSKTSGMWDTQYF.

The chain couples TRBV10-2 to TRBJ2-5; 8 nucleotides match TRBD1. Germline V CDR1 and CDR2: WSHSY, SAAADI. V shed 10 bases and J 5 bases; nucleotides not matched to a gene: 12. CDR3 length: 14 amino acids. CDR3 protein: CATRTGRGLETQYF. CDR3 in DNA: TGCGCCACCAGAACAGGCAGGGGGCTGGAGACCCAGTACTTC.

The V gene is TRBV11-3, the J gene TRBJ1-5, with 8 bases that match TRBD1. Looked up from germline, CDR1 is SGHNT and CDR2 is YENEEA. This CDR3 region has 15 residues. Germline trimming cut 5 bases from V and 2 bases from J; bases unmatched to any gene: 5. This CDR3 reads CASSSRGLGNQPQHF. The CDR3 nucleotides are TGTGCCAGCAGCAGCAGGGGGCTTGGCAATCAGCCCCAGCATTTT. Full variable domain (remainder filled in from reference TRBV11-3 and TRBJ1-5): EAGVVQSPRYKIIEKKQPVAFWCNPISGHNTLYWYLQNLGQGPELLIRYENEEAVDDSQLPKDRFSAERLKGVDSTLKIQPAELGDSAVYLCASSSRGLGNQPQHFGDGTRLSIL.

V and J are TRBV23-1 and TRBJ1-2; D is uncertain. TRBV23-1 carries the ORF label, with uncertain function. V lost 6 bases and J lost 8, with 16 bases in between. This CDR3 spans 13 amino acids. The CDR3 nucleotides read TGCGCCAGCAGCTTGGCCCCCTTCTCCGGCTACACCTTC. Translated: CASSLAPFSGYTF.

This clone was counted at least ten times. The chain employs TRBV11-3 and TRBJ2-7; D may correspond to TRBD1 or TRBD2 (6 bases each). Germline CDR1 and CDR2: SGHNT and YENEEA. Between the trimmed V and J ends, which lost 3 bases and 2 bases, there was a span of 14 bases. The CDR3 is 15 residues long. CDR3 sequence reads: CASSLDRGLTYEQYF. The CDR3 bases are TGTGCCAGCAGCTTGGATCGGGGGCTGACCTACGAGCAGTACTTC.

The J gene is TRBJ2-1, the V gene TRBV5-1, with D possibly TRBD2 on 5 matching bases. Germline CDR1 is SGHRS and CDR2 is YFSETQ. With 0 bases removed from V and 3 bases from J, the gap between germline ends came to 10 bases. CDR3 length equals 15 residues. The CDR3: CASSLGAVGYNEQFF. The CDR3 DNA follows: TGCGCCAGCAGCTTGGGAGCGGTCGGCTACAATGAGCAGTTCTTC.